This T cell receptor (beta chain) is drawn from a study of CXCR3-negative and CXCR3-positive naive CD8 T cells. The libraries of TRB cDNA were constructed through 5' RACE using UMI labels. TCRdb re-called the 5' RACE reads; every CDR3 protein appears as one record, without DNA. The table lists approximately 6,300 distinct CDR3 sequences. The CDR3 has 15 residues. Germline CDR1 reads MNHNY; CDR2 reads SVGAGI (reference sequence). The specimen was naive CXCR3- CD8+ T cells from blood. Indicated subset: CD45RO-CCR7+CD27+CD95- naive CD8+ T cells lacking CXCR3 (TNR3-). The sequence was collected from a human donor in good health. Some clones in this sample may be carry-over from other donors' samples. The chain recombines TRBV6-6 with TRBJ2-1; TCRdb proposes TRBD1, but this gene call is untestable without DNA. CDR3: CASSYASGQYNEQFF.